Each of the 25 T cell receptor beta chains below was sequenced from the same sample in a study of cytomegalovirus exposure and HLA in healthy donors. The PCR made use of 60 Vbeta and 13 Jbeta primers. Sequencing was performed with immunoSEQ multiplex PCR; in TCRdb, only in-frame clones are kept and a portion is missing. The sample has fewer than 130,000 clones, about 80% seen once. Material for sequencing was PBMCs. All receptors come from a woman in her thirties or forties in good health and CMV-seronegative.

The chain has TRBV5-4 and TRBJ2-1; 12 nucleotides match TRBD2. The V segment lost 4 bases and the J segment 4 bases; nucleotides outside the gene matches: 6. There are 16 residues in the CDR3. In germline, CDR1 is SGHNT, CDR2 YYREEE (reference sequence). The CDR3: CASSLTSGRTYNEQFF. Here the CDR3 DNA reads TGTGCCAGCAGCCTCACTAGCGGGAGGACTTACAATGAGCAGTTCTTC.

The chain has TRBV5-4 and TRBJ2-5; 11 positions agree with TRBD2. V lost 0 bases to trimming and J lost 5 bases; unmatched junction nucleotides: 6. The CDR3 totals 16 residues. Germline CDR1 and CDR2: SGHNT and YYREEE (reference sequence). The CDR3 sequence: CASSLGVAGGWETQYF. The CDR3 coding sequence is TGTGCCAGCAGCTTGGGTGTAGCGGGGGGGTGGGAGACCCAGTACTTC.

The chain recombines TRBV6-5 with TRBJ2-5; perhaps TRBD1 as D (5 bases). Gene TRBJ2-7 matches the end of the DNA better, so the J call may be wrong. Germline CDR1 is MNHEY and CDR2 is SVGAGI. This CDR3 region has 16 residues. The CDR3 DNA follows: TGTGCCAGCAGTTACACCCCGGCAGGGTCGTCGAACGAGCAGTACTTC. Translated: CASSYTPAGSSNEQYF.

The chain joins TRBV7-2 to TRBJ2-1; D may be TRBD1 (5 bases). V lost 4 bases and J 5 bases, leaving 18 bases between the germline ends. Looked up from germline, CDR1 is SGHTA and CDR2 is FQGNSA. The CDR3 is 16 amino acids. CDR3 DNA sequence: TGTGCCAGCAGCTCGCAAGCATGGGGCGGCGACAATGAGCAGTTCTTC. It translates to CASSSQAWGGDNEQFF.

The rearrangement uses TRBV15 and TRBJ1-3; 7 nucleotides agree with TRBD1. The length of the CDR3 is 17 residues. The junction had 9 bases not matched to a gene; V was cut back by 4 bases and J by 0 bases. Germline CDR1 and CDR2: LNHNV and YYDKDF (reference sequence). CDR3 DNA sequence: TGTGCCACCAGCAACAGGGGCTGGGGCCACTCTGGAAACACCATATATTTT. Residues: CATSNRGWGHSGNTIYF.

V gene TRBV30 combines with J gene TRBJ1-5; tentative D call: TRBD1 (5 bases). Between the trimmed V and J ends, which lost 2 bases and 3 bases, there was a span of 11 bases. This CDR3 is 14 amino acids long. Germline V gene lookup returns CDR1 GTSNPN and CDR2 SVGIG (reference sequence). As DNA, the CDR3 is TGTGCCTGGAGTTTGGGGACTTACAATCAGCCCCAGCATTTT. It is translated as CAWSLGTYNQPQHF.

J is TRBJ2-5 and V is TRBV5-1, with 8 bases identical to TRBD2. V lost 0 bases, J lost 5 bases, and 0 bases stayed unmatched. The CDR3 loop spans 13 amino acids. Germline V gene lookup returns CDR1 SGHRS and CDR2 YFSETQ. CDR3 residues: CASSLGLAETQYF. The CDR3 DNA reads as TGCGCCAGCAGCTTGGGACTAGCGGAGACCCAGTACTTC.

This chain joins TRBV9 and TRBJ2-1; 10 bases are shared with TRBD2. V was clipped by 4 bases and J by 2 bases; unmatched bases: 3. The V gene's germline CDR1 is SGDLS and CDR2 YYNGEE. The CDR3 is 15 amino acids. Here the CDR3 DNA reads TGTGCCAGCAGCCAAGGGACTAGCGCCTACAATGAGCAGTTCTTC. This gives the protein CASSQGTSAYNEQFF.

CDR3 protein: CASSSRGGSTDTQYF. The CDR3 region has the DNA TGTGCCAGCAGTTCCCGTGGGGGGAGCACAGATACGCAGTATTTT. The chain uses TRBV28 and TRBJ2-3; possible D gene TRBD2, 6 bases. The germline V gene encodes CDR1 MDHEN and CDR2 SYDVKM. This CDR3 is built from 15 residues. V was cut by 4 bases and J by 0 bases, with 11 bases left in between. Full variable domain (outside the CDR3, taken from reference TRBV28 and TRBJ2-3): DVKVTQSSRYLVKRTGEKVFLECVQDMDHENMFWYRQDPGLGLRLIYFSYDVKMKEKGDIPEGYSVSREKKERFSLILESASTNQTSMYLCASSSRGGSTDTQYFGPGTRLTVL.

The rearrangement links TRBV6-1 to TRBJ1-1, with 7 bases lining up with TRBD1. V gave up 8 bases and J gave up 0 bases; unmatched junction bases: 9. The CDR3 is 15 residues long. In germline, CDR1 is MNHNS, CDR2 SASEGT. The CDR3 DNA reads TGTGCCAGCGGAAAAGGACAGGCCCTGAACACTGAAGCTTTCTTT. This translates into CASGKGQALNTEAFF.

The CDR3 here is CASSESRSGNTIYF. CDR3 coding DNA: TGTGCCAGCAGTGAATCGCGCTCTGGAAACACCATATATTTT. The chain joins TRBV2 to TRBJ1-3; D remains ambiguous. V was pared by 2 bases and J by 0 bases, with 5 bases between. The germline CDR1 and CDR2 sequences are SNHLY and FYNNEI. The CDR3 consists of 14 residues.

The chain combines TRBV28 with TRBJ2-1; D not resolved. Germline CDR1 MDHEN, CDR2 SYDVKM. The V gene lost 1 base and the J gene lost 8 bases, with 9 bases spanning the gap. This CDR3 comprises 13 residues. The CDR3 loop is CASSLSYPHEQFF. CDR3 in DNA: TGTGCCAGCAGTTTATCCTACCCACATGAGCAGTTCTTC.

The chain uses TRBV30 and TRBJ1-5; the D gene is possibly TRBD1 (5 bases). Germline V gene data show CDR1 as GTSNPN and CDR2 as SVGIG (reference sequence). Trimming cost V 7 bases and J 0 bases, with 13 bases left between them. The CDR3 extends over 14 amino acids. DNA for the CDR3: TGTGCCTACGGGGGAGGGGATAGCAATCAGCCCCAGCATTTT. This codes for CAYGGGDSNQPQHF.

The V and J genes are TRBV6-5 and TRBJ1-2, with TRBD1 identical over 9 bases. Germline values: CDR1 MNHEY, CDR2 SVGAGI. The CDR3 length is 16 residues. The J segment lost 5 bases and the V segment lost 0 bases, leaving 7 bases of the junction unmatched. The CDR3 loop is CASSYSGNRGQYGYTF. The CDR3 nucleotides read TGTGCCAGCAGTTACTCGGGAAACAGGGGGCAATATGGCTACACCTTC.

This sequence joins TRBV7-9 and TRBJ2-5; TRBD1 agrees at 9 bases. After removal of 5 bases from V and 1 base from J, the junction contained 8 bases not matched to a gene. CDR1 and CDR2 (germline): SEHNR, FQNEAQ (reference sequence). CDR3 length equals 16 residues. The CDR3 DNA is TGTGCCAGCAGCCCTCTTCCGGGACAGGGCCAAGAGACCCAGTACTTC. Translating gives CASSPLPGQGQETQYF.

The J gene is TRBJ2-1, the V gene TRBV30, with D perhaps matching TRBD2 (5 bases). Per germline, CDR1 GTSNPN and CDR2 SVGIG (reference sequence). V lost 4 bases and J 2 bases, leaving 9 bases between the germline ends. This CDR3 spans 13 amino acids. For the CDR3, the DNA is TGTGCCTGGAACCGGGGTCCCTACAATGAGCAGTTCTTC. Its translation: CAWNRGPYNEQFF.

The chain recombines TRBV7-9 with TRBJ1-2; possibly TRBD1 for D (6 bases). The germline gives CDR1 SEHNR, CDR2 FQNEAQ (reference sequence). This CDR3 region has 14 residues. V was trimmed by 8 bases and J by 6 bases, leaving 19 bases between them. CDR3 sequence (DNA): TGTGCCAGCGTCGATGGGGGGGCGCCGGATGGCTACACCTTC. It encodes CASVDGGAPDGYTF.

The V gene is TRBV29-1, the J gene TRBJ2-1; perhaps TRBD2 as D (6 bases). The V end lost 4 bases, the J end lost 8 bases, and 15 bases lay between the germline ends. The CDR3 runs 13 residues. Germline V gene data show CDR1 as SQVTM and CDR2 as ANQGSEA. The CDR3 region has the DNA TGCAGCGTTGTATTCCGGGGGTTGTATGAGCAGTTCTTC. This sequence encodes CSVVFRGLYEQFF.

The rearrangement uses TRBV28 and TRBJ1-2, with 8 bases matching TRBD1. Germline CDR1 is MDHEN and CDR2 is SYDVKM. The CDR3 is 14 amino acids. V lost 4 bases and J lost 5; bases outside the gene matches: 6. This CDR3 is CASSSPDRAYGYTF. Here the CDR3 DNA reads TGTGCCAGCAGTTCCCCGGACAGGGCTTATGGCTACACCTTC.

V is TRBV30 and J is TRBJ1-4; TRBD1 agrees at 10 bases. The germline CDR1 and CDR2 sequences are GTSNPN and SVGIG (reference sequence). V lost 7 bases, J lost 4 bases, and 15 bases stayed unmatched. The CDR3 loop spans 17 amino acids. The CDR3 coding sequence is TGTGCCTTGCTGACCGGGACAGGGGTCGGGGGTAATGAAAAACTGTTTTTT. This codes for CALLTGTGVGGNEKLFF. Supplemented by reference TRBV30 and TRBJ1-4, the full variable domain reads SQTIHQWPATLVQPVGSPLSLECTVEGTSNPNLYWYRQAAGRGLQLLFYSVGIGQISSEVPQNLSASRPQDRQFILSSKKLLLSDSGFYLCALLTGTGVGGNEKLFFGSGTQLSVL.

The chain couples TRBV9 to TRBJ2-1; TRBD2 matches 9 bases. Germline loops: CDR1 SGDLS, CDR2 YYNGEE. Unmatched junction bases numbered 26, after V lost 1 base and J lost 12 bases. The CDR3 covers 20 residues. CDR3 nucleotides: TGTGCCAGCAGCGTAAATCCTAGGAGGGCTAGCGGGAAGGATTTATTAGGGCAGTTCTTC. Its protein is CASSVNPRRASGKDLLGQFF.

The chain couples TRBV27 to TRBJ1-3; TRBD1 agrees at 8 bases. Germline V gene lookup returns CDR1 MNHEY and CDR2 SMNVEV (reference sequence). This CDR3 has 16 residues. V dropped 5 bases and J dropped 0; count of bases not matched to a gene: 6. CDR3 sequence reads: CASSPGQGRSGNTIYF. The CDR3 DNA reads as TGTGCCAGCAGTCCCGGACAGGGTCGCTCTGGAAACACCATATATTTT.

The rearrangement joins TRBV27 to TRBJ1-1; D is possibly TRBD1 (6 bases). The germline CDR1 and CDR2 sequences are MNHEY and SMNVEV (reference sequence). The CDR3 is 15 residues long. V lost 3 bases, J lost 2 bases, and 13 bases lay in between. CDR3 nucleotide sequence: TGTGCCAGCAGTTTTCTACAGGGCAGAAACACTGAAGCTTTCTTT. Amino acid sequence: CASSFLQGRNTEAFF.

This clone has just one count. V usage is TRBV6-6 and J usage is TRBJ2-7; the D is unclear. CDR3 size: 12 residues. Germline CDR1 reads MNHNY; CDR2 reads SVGAGI (reference sequence). V was cut by 8 bases and J by 0 bases, with 8 bases left in between. CDR3 DNA sequence: TGTGCCAGCGGCACCTTCTCCTACGAGCAGTACTTC. It yields the protein CASGTFSYEQYF.

V gene TRBV2 combines with J gene TRBJ1-1, with TRBD1 matching 7 bases. The V gene end was trimmed by 6 bases and the J gene end by 1 base; junction bases not matched to a gene: 8. CDR1 and CDR2 (germline): SNHLY, FYNNEI. The CDR3 is 15 residues long. The CDR3: CASSVQGLTNTEAFF. Written as DNA, the CDR3 is TGTGCCAGCAGCGTACAGGGGCTTACGAACACTGAAGCTTTCTTT.